A selection of T cell receptor beta chains follows, all from one sample in a study of T cell changes during pregnancy in multiple sclerosis. Profiled with immunoSEQ multiplex PCR; TCRdb holds only in-frame clones, not every one. The sample consists of approximately 84,000 clones, around 94% of them appearing once. Sequenced here: peripheral blood, sampled in the second trimester of pregnancy. The receptors here all came from a female donor in good health, enrolled as a control in a pregnancy study. Each CDR3 is given with its conserved first and last residue. The D gene is left open where the match is weak. Some rows mark clone size as missing; the rest say once, few, many or name a class of expanded clone.

d_gene,abundance,v_gene,j_gene,CDR3nt,CDR3aa
NA,NA,TRBV29-1,TRBJ2-1,TGCAGCGTCGAAGGGTTCAAGCGGACGAGCTCCTACAATGAGCAGTTCTTC,CSVEGFKRTSSYNEQFF
TRBD2,NA,TRBV7-9,TRBJ2-3,TGTGCCAGCAGCTCCGCCGGACTAGCGGGAGCAGATACGCAGTATTTT,CASSSAGLAGADTQYF
NA,NA,TRBV21-1,TRBJ2-7,TGTGCCAGCTCCAAAAAGGAGGGTAGGGCCTACGAGCAGTACTTC,CASSKKEGRAYEQYF
TRBD1,NA,TRBV28,TRBJ2-5,TGTGCCAGCAGTTTCTGGGGGACAGGGGGCGCGAACAGGGCGGGAGGGCCAAGAGGAACGACCCAGTACTTC,CASSFWGTGGANRAGGPRGTTQYF
NA,NA,TRBV25-1,TRBJ2-7,TGTGCCAGCAGTGACACCAGGGGCCCCTACGAGCAGTACTTC,CASSDTRGPYEQYF
TRBD1,NA,TRBV9,TRBJ2-7,TGTGCCAGCAGCGCTGGGACAGGGGGGTACGAGCAGTACTTC,CASSAGTGGYEQYF
TRBD2,NA,TRBV5-4,TRBJ2-3,TGTGCCAGCAGCTTTGATCAGCGGGAGTTGGATACGCAGTATTTT,CASSFDQRELDTQYF
TRBD2,NA,TRBV11-3,TRBJ2-1,TGTGCCAGCAGCTTAGGGGGACTAGCGGGACGGGTGGAGCAGTTCTTC,CASSLGGLAGRVEQFF
NA,NA,TRBV2,TRBJ2-2,TGTGCCAGCAGGGCGGAACGACTCACCGGGGAGCTGTTTTTT,CASRAERLTGELFF
NA,NA,TRBV5-5,TRBJ2-7,TGTGCCAGCACCTGGGGGGTGAAACACGACGAGCAGTACTTC,CASTWGVKHDEQYF
TRBD1,NA,TRBV2,TRBJ1-2,TGTGCCAGCAGTGAATCGGGACAGGGATATGGCTACACCTTC,CASSESGQGYGYTF
TRBD1,few,TRBV28,TRBJ2-7,TGTGCCAGCAGTTTATTGGGCAGGGGGTACGAGCAGTACTTC,CASSLLGRGYEQYF
NA,once,TRBV6-5,TRBJ2-7,TGTGCCAGCAGTTACTCAGGAGGGGGCGACTCCTACGAGCAGTACTTC,CASSYSGGGDSYEQYF
TRBD1,NA,TRBV27,TRBJ2-7,TGTGCCAGCAGTTTATCCATGGGACAGGTTGTCTACGAGCAGTACTTC,CASSLSMGQVVYEQYF
NA,once,TRBV6-1,TRBJ2-2,TGTGCCAGCAGTGATCAACCCCCCAGGGTCACCGGGGAGCTGTTTTTT,CASSDQPPRVTGELFF
NA,NA,TRBV5-4,TRBJ2-5,TGTGCCAGCAGCTTGGATCAGGGCCCTCAAGAGACCCAGTACTTC,CASSLDQGPQETQYF
TRBD1,NA,TRBV27,TRBJ2-1,TGTGCCAGCAGTTACCGGACAGGGGGGAGCAATGAGCAGTTCTTC,CASSYRTGGSNEQFF
NA,NA,TRBV21-1,TRBJ1-2,TGTGCCAGCACCCCCATCCGACAGGACCCCTATGGCTACACCTTC,CASTPIRQDPYGYTF
TRBD1,NA,TRBV7-9,TRBJ2-2,TGTGCCAGCAGCCCGGACAGGCCCAACACCGGGGAGCTGTTTTTT,CASSPDRPNTGELFF
NA,NA,TRBV2,TRBJ2-7,TGTGCCAGCAGTATGGACATGGATTGGTGCGAGCAGTACTTC,CASSMDMDWCEQYF
NA,once,TRBV4-1,TRBJ2-7,TGCGCCAGCAGCCAAGGGACAGACTCCTACGAGCAGTACTTC,CASSQGTDSYEQYF
TRBD1,NA,TRBV5-5,TRBJ1-5,TGTGCCAGCAGCTCCCGGGACAGGCCCAATCAGCCCCAGCATTTT,CASSSRDRPNQPQHF
NA,NA,TRBV27,TRBJ2-4,TGTGCCAGCACCCGGACAGGGACGGGAGGCATTCAGTACTTC,CASTRTGTGGIQYF
TRBD1,NA,TRBV6-1,TRBJ2-1,TGTGCCAGCAGTGACCGGGACAGGCATGAGCAGTTCTTC,CASSDRDRHEQFF
NA,NA,TRBV2,TRBJ2-2,TGTGCCAGCAAAACAGGTCCGAACGGGGAGCTGTTTTTT,CASKTGPNGELFF
TRBD1,NA,TRBV5-6,TRBJ2-7,TGTGCCAGCAGCTCGGAGACAGGGGCTCGGGAGCAGTACTTC,CASSSETGAREQYF
TRBD1,NA,TRBV5-1,TRBJ1-4,TGCGCCAGCAGCTTGGGGACAGGTAGCGAAAAACTGTTTTTT,CASSLGTGSEKLFF
NA,NA,TRBV6-1,TRBJ2-7,TGTGCCAGCAGATCGCGGGAAGGGCCCTACGTCGAGCAGTACTTC,CASRSREGPYVEQYF
TRBD2,NA,TRBV27,TRBJ2-1,TGTGCCAGCAGGGCGGGAGGGTACAATGAGCAGTTCTTC,CASRAGGYNEQFF
NA,NA,TRBV27,TRBJ2-2,TGTGCCAGCAGTTTAGGGGGACTCACTTCCGGGGAGCTGTTTTTT,CASSLGGLTSGELFF
TRBD2,NA,TRBV9,TRBJ2-7,TGTGCCAGCAGCGCCGTACTCCTAGCGGGAGGGGACGAGCAGTACTTC,CASSAVLLAGGDEQYF
TRBD1,NA,TRBV10-3,TRBJ2-1,TGTGCCATCAGGGACAGGGGAACTTCCCGCAATGAGCAGTTCTTC,CAIRDRGTSRNEQFF
TRBD1,NA,TRBV5-1,TRBJ2-7,TGCGCCAGCAGCTCGGCGCCGGGACAGGGGGTCTACGAGCAGTACTTC,CASSSAPGQGVYEQYF
TRBD1,NA,TRBV7-9,TRBJ1-2,TGTGCCGTAATACCGACAGGGGGCCCGATCGTAGGCTACACCTTC,CAVIPTGGPIVGYTF
TRBD1,NA,TRBV5-1,TRBJ2-3,TGCGCCAGCAGCTCCACCGGGACAGGGTCGCTTACGCAGTATTTT,CASSSTGTGSLTQYF
NA,NA,TRBV28,TRBJ1-2,TGTGCCAGCAGTGGGATCGGACCTCCGGGACTTGGCTACACCTTC,CASSGIGPPGLGYTF
NA,NA,TRBV7-2,TRBJ2-1,TGTGCCAGCAGACCAGACAGGTACAATGAGCAGTTCTTC,CASRPDRYNEQFF
TRBD1,once,TRBV6-6,TRBJ2-7,TGTGCCAGCACCGCCGGGACAGGGGTAGGTGAGCAGTACTTC,CASTAGTGVGEQYF
NA,NA,TRBV5-1,TRBJ2-7,TGCGCCAGCAGCTTGGCTTCCCCTCTCGACGAGCAGTACTTC,CASSLASPLDEQYF
NA,NA,TRBV5-1,TRBJ2-5,TGCGCCAGCAGCATCTCGGGGATCGGGGAGACCCAGTACTTC,CASSISGIGETQYF